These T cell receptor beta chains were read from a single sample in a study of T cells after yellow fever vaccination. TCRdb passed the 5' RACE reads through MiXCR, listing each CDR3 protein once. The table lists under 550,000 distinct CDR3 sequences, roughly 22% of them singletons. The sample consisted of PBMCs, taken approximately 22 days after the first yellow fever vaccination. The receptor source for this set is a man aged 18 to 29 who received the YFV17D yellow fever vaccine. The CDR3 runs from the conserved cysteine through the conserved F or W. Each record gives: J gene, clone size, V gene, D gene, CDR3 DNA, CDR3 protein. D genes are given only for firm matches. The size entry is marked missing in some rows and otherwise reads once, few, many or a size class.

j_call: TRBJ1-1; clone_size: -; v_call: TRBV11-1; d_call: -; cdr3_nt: TGTGCCAGCAGCTTAGTGGGGCAGCAGGGCACTGAAGCTTTCTTT; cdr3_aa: CASSLVGQQGTEAFF
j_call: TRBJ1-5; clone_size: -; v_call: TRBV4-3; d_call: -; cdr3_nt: TGCGCCAGCAGCCAAGAGAAGTTCGGGAGCAATCAGCCCCAGCATTTT; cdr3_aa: CASSQEKFGSNQPQHF
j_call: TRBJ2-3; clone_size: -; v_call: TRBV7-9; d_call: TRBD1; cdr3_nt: TGTGCCAGCAGCTTAGCTCGGACAGGGGGCGAGTATTTT; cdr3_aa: CASSLARTGGEYF
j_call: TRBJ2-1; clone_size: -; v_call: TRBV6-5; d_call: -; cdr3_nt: TGTGCCAGCAGTTACCGTATCGGGGCTGGCGGTGAGCAGTTCTTC; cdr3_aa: CASSYRIGAGGEQFF
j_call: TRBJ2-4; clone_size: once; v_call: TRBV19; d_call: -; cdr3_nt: TGTGCCAGTAGTTCCCCACTAGGCGAAGGAAAAAACATTCAGTACTTC; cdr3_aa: CASSSPLGEGKNIQYF
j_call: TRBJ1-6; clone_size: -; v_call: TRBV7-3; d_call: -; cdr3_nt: TGTGCCAGCAGCTTGGGACCGCCACTTACTAATTCACCCCTCCACTTT; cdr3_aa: CASSLGPPLTNSPLHF
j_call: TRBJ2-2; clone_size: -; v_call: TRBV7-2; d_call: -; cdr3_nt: TGTGCCAGCAGCTTAGATACGGGTGGGGAGCTGTTTTTT; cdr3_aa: CASSLDTGGELFF
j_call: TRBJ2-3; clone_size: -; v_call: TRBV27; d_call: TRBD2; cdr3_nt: TGTGCCAGCAGCCTCCCCCTAGCGGGGGCGGTCGATACGCAGTATTTT; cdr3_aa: CASSLPLAGAVDTQYF
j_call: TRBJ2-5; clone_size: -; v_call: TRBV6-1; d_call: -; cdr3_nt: TGTGCCAGCAGTGAGCGCGAACAAGAGACCCAGTACTTC; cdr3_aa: CASSEREQETQYF
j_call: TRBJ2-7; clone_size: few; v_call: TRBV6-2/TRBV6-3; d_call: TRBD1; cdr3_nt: TGTGCCAGCAGTTACCCGGGACAGAACCACGAGCAGTACTTC; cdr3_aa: CASSYPGQNHEQYF
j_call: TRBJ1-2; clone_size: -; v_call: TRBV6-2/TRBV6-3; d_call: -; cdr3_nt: TGTGCCAGCCGCATTGGGACCCGGGGCTACACCTTC; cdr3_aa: CASRIGTRGYTF
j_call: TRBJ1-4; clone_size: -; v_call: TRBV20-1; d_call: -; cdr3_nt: TGCAGTGCTAGAGTAAGGGAAAAACTGTTTTTT; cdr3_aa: CSARVREKLFF